The 11 T cell receptor beta chains listed next were all sequenced from one sample in a study of cytomegalovirus exposure and HLA in healthy donors (dated by TCRdb to about 2017). Preparation of the library involved the immunoSEQ multiplex PCR assay. A mixture of 60 forward primers for TCR Vbeta segments and 13 reverse primers for TCR Jbeta segments was used in the multiplex PCR. This immuneACCESS table, as held by TCRdb, lists in-frame sequences with V and J called but not all clones. Of the missing ones, under half trace to an unresolved V gene in checked studies; the others have no known cause. For this sample the table gives 150,000 or so clones, of which around 75% were detected only once. Of the sample, roughly 1.7% falls within the top ten clones. The sequenced sample was PBMCs. These receptors originate from a woman aged 18-29 years in good health and CMV-seronegative.

The rearrangement uses TRBV5-1 and TRBJ1-5; the D gene is possibly TRBD1 (5 bases). Trimming stripped 0 bases from V and 5 bases from J, with 12 bases between. The germline V gene encodes CDR1 SGHRS and CDR2 YFSETQ. This CDR3 has 15 amino acids. CDR3 sequence reads: CASSLEGGEHQPQHF. For the CDR3, the DNA is TGCGCCAGCAGCTTGGAGGGAGGGGAACATCAGCCCCAGCATTTT.

V is TRBV11-2 and J is TRBJ1-1; the match to TRBD1 covers 9 bases. Germline values: CDR1 SGHAT, CDR2 FQNNGV. CDR3 length: 15 amino acids. Trimming at V came to 5 bases and at J to 4 bases, leaving 8 bases not matched to a gene. The CDR3 DNA reads as TGTGCCAGCAGCACCCGTGGACAGGGGTTCACTGAAGCTTTCTTT. Translation: CASSTRGQGFTEAFF.

V usage is TRBV29-1 and J usage is TRBJ2-3; 9 bases are shared with TRBD2. CDR3 length: 16 residues. Germline assignment: CDR1 SQVTM and CDR2 ANQGSEA. Trimming took 4 bases from V and 0 from J; bases not matched to a gene: 8. CDR3 nucleotide sequence: TGCAGCGTTGGTAGCGGGAGCCCCACTAGCACAGATACGCAGTATTTT. Protein sequence: CSVGSGSPTSTDTQYF.

This clone was detected only a few times. The chain carries TRBV5-1 and TRBJ2-3, with 12 bases fitting TRBD2. Germline CDR1 SGHRS, CDR2 YFSETQ. This CDR3 is built from 19 residues. Trimming removed 1 base from V and 0 bases from J; junction bases left unmatched: 9. This CDR3 reads CASSLHGLAGFSSTDTQYF. As DNA, the CDR3 is TGCGCCAGCAGCTTGCACGGACTAGCGGGATTTTCGAGCACAGATACGCAGTATTTT.

The chain couples TRBV9 to TRBJ2-1; TRBD1 matches 10 bases. Germline V gene sequence: CDR1 SGDLS, CDR2 YYNGEE. The CDR3 runs to 15 residues. V was clipped by 3 bases and J by 8 bases; unmatched bases: 8. The CDR3 is CASSGGTGVIYEQFF. CDR3 coding DNA: TGTGCCAGCAGCGGGGGGACAGGGGTAATATATGAGCAGTTCTTC.

The J gene is TRBJ2-1, the V gene TRBV19; possibly TRBD1 for D (5 bases). This CDR3 is 13 amino acids long. The germline V gene encodes CDR1 LNHDA and CDR2 SQIVND (reference sequence). Trimming pared 3 bases from V and 4 bases from J, leaving 7 bases between. The CDR3 coding sequence is TGTGCCAGTAGTATTTGGACATACAATGAGCAGTTCTTC. It codes for CASSIWTYNEQFF.

This clone was recorded a few times. The chain carries TRBV6-7 and TRBJ2-3; 12 bases fit TRBD2. TRBV6-7 is noted as an ORF with a role that remains uncertain. J was trimmed by 4 bases and V by 8 bases; bases with no gene match: 19. The CDR3 consists of 19 residues. The DNA of the CDR3 is TGTGCCAGCCCCTTCCTGGCTAGCGGGGGGGCAGGGTCTGCAGATACGCAGTATTTT. As protein: CASPFLASGGAGSADTQYF.

V usage is TRBV6-5 and J usage is TRBJ1-6; possibly TRBD1 for D (5 bases). CDR3 length equals 15 residues. The germline V gene has CDR1 MNHEY and CDR2 SVGAGI. V was cut by 5 bases and J by 10 bases, with 18 bases left in between. The CDR3 sequence: CASSGGGRVRSPLHF. In nucleotides, the CDR3 is TGTGCCAGCAGTGGGGGGGGTCGGGTGCGGTCACCCCTCCACTTT.

The rearrangement links TRBV4-2 to TRBJ1-4; D is ambiguous. From germline, CDR1 is LGHNA and CDR2 YNFKEQ. The ends were cut back, 1 base at V and 7 bases at J, with 13 bases in the middle. This CDR3 has 15 residues. The CDR3 spells CASSQGLISGEKLFF. In nucleotides, the CDR3 is TGTGCCAGCAGCCAAGGGTTGATCAGCGGTGAAAAACTGTTTTTT.

This rearrangement joins TRBV7-2 to TRBJ1-5, with TRBD1 as a possible D gene (5 bases). In germline, CDR1 is SGHTA, CDR2 FQGNSA. V dropped 5 bases and J dropped 4 bases, with 12 bases sitting between them. This CDR3 spans 14 amino acids. The CDR3 spells CASSPTVLNQPQHF. CDR3 in DNA: TGTGCCAGCAGCCCGACAGTCCTTAATCAGCCCCAGCATTTT.

The rearrangement uses TRBV27 and TRBJ1-4; 7 nucleotides match TRBD1. Germline loops: CDR1 MNHEY, CDR2 SMNVEV (reference sequence). This CDR3 has 14 amino acids. Trimming took 3 bases from V and 7 from J; bases not matched to a gene: 5. CDR3 protein: CASSLNRGSEKLFF. The CDR3 region has the DNA TGTGCCAGCAGTTTGAACAGGGGTAGTGAAAAACTGTTTTTT.